This is a list of T cell receptor beta chains from one sample in a study of T cell responses to AZD1222 COVID-19 vaccine. Libraries were prepared by immunoSEQ multiplex PCR; TCRdb keeps only in-frame clonotypes and omits some of them. The data show fewer than 200,000 clones, roughly 87% seen once. The sequencing here drew on peripheral blood, taken 28 days after the second AZD1222 dose. These TCRs come from an adult who received the AZD1222 COVID-19 vaccine. Both conserved end residues are part of each CDR3. A D gene is named only where the DNA matches it firmly. The listing skips clone size in some rows; elsewhere it reads once, few, many or a size class.

TRBJ1-4	-	TRBV7-9	-	TGTGCCAGCAGCTTATCCCAGGGATGGGAAAAACTGTTTTTT	CASSLSQGWEKLFF
TRBJ2-1	-	TRBV9	-	TGTGCCAGCTCTTCCCAGGGTAATGAGCAGTTCTTC	CASSSQGNEQFF
TRBJ2-1	-	TRBV18	-	TGTGCCAGCTCACCGAACAGGTATTCCTACAATGAGCAGTTCTTC	CASSPNRYSYNEQFF
TRBJ1-1	-	TRBV6-1	-	TGTGCCAGCAGTGAACACGGGATGAACACTGAAGCTTTCTTT	CASSEHGMNTEAFF
TRBJ2-7	TRBD1	TRBV4-1	-	TGCGCCAGCAGCCAACCCGGGACAGCACCCTACGAGCAGTACTTC	CASSQPGTAPYEQYF
TRBJ1-1	-	TRBV3-1/TRBV3-2	-	TGTGCCAGCAACAGGGATGGCACTGAAGCTTTCTTT	CASNRDGTEAFF
TRBJ2-7	TRBD1	TRBV7-2	-	TGTGCCAGCAGCCCCCGACAGGGAAGGGACGAGCAGTACTTC	CASSPRQGRDEQYF
TRBJ2-3	TRBD1	TRBV5-4	-	TGTGCCAGCAGCTTAGGCTTAGGACAGGTTGCAGATACGCAGTATTTT	CASSLGLGQVADTQYF
TRBJ2-7	-	TRBV11-2	-	TGTGCCAGCAGCTACGATCAGGGGACCTACGAGCAGTACTTC	CASSYDQGTYEQYF
TRBJ1-2	-	TRBV7-9	-	TGTGCCAGCAGCTTAGAGCCCCCCCCGGATGGCTACACCTTC	CASSLEPPPDGYTF
TRBJ1-4	-	TRBV7-9	-	TGTGCCAGCAGCTTAGCTGGAACTAATGAAAAACTGTTTTTT	CASSLAGTNEKLFF
TRBJ2-5	-	TRBV18	-	TGTGCCAGCTCACCCCTAGGACAGTCCCAAGAGACCCAGTACTTC	CASSPLGQSQETQYF
TRBJ1-6	-	TRBV12-3/TRBV12-4	-	TGTGCCAGCAGCCGCGGATATAATTCACCCCTCCACTTT	CASSRGYNSPLHF
TRBJ2-1	-	TRBV5-5	-	TGTGCCAGCAGCTTGGACTACCCAGGTTATGAGCAGTTCTTC	CASSLDYPGYEQFF
TRBJ1-1	-	TRBV27	few	TGTGCCAGCAGCCTTACGACAGAAATGAACACTGAAGCTTTCTTT	CASSLTTEMNTEAFF
TRBJ2-7	TRBD1	TRBV18	-	TGTGCCAGCTCACCGACAGGGAGCTCCTACGAGCAGTACTTC	CASSPTGSSYEQYF
TRBJ2-2	-	TRBV6-1	-	TGTGCCAGCAGTGCCGGACTGCGAGCTATAAACACCGGGGAGCTGTTTTTT	CASSAGLRAINTGELFF
TRBJ1-5	TRBD1	TRBV18	-	TGTGCCAGCTCACCTGGGACAGGTACTAATCAGCCCCAGCATTTT	CASSPGTGTNQPQHF
TRBJ2-3	-	TRBV7-2	-	TGTGCCAGCAGCCGTCATACAGGGTCCACAGATACGCAGTATTTT	CASSRHTGSTDTQYF
TRBJ1-1	-	TRBV30	-	TGTGCCTGGAGTGCGGAAGACAGGCGGGAAGCTTTCTTT	CAWSAEDRREAFF
TRBJ2-2	TRBD1	TRBV6-6	once	TGTGCCAGCAGTCCAGGGGGCTTCAGTTACCACACCGGGGAGCTGTTTTTT	CASSPGGFSYHTGELFF
TRBJ1-2	-	TRBV7-9	few	TGTGCCAGCAGCTTAGACGGGCTCTACACCTTC	CASSLDGLYTF
TRBJ2-1	-	TRBV19	few	TGTGCCAGTAGTATCGGTGGGGTCTACAATGAGCAGTTCTTC	CASSIGGVYNEQFF
TRBJ2-3	-	TRBV5-1	-	TGCGCCAGCAGCTTGGACGGACTATTCCTTAGCACAGATACGCAGTATTTT	CASSLDGLFLSTDTQYF
TRBJ2-1	TRBD2	TRBV18	-	TGTGCCAGCTCACCACCGGGGGGGTCTTTCGTCAATGAGCAGTTCTTC	CASSPPGGSFVNEQFF
TRBJ2-1	TRBD2	TRBV6-2/TRBV6-3	-	TGTGCCAGCAGTTACCGACTAGCGGGGGGCCCCAATGAGCAGTTCTTC	CASSYRLAGGPNEQFF
TRBJ1-1	TRBD1	TRBV10-3	few	TGTGCCGTCTCCCCCGAAGACAGGGGTCTTATGAACACTGAAGCTTTCTTT	CAVSPEDRGLMNTEAFF
TRBJ1-4	-	TRBV7-8	-	TGTGCCAGCAGCTCCGGGACGGCGAGGGCCCAGGGTGAAAAACTGTTTTTT	CASSSGTARAQGEKLFF
TRBJ2-2	TRBD1	TRBV6-5	-	TGTGCCAGCAGACGCGACAGGGGACTCGCCGGGGAGCTGTTTTTT	CASRRDRGLAGELFF
TRBJ1-4	-	TRBV5-1	few	TGCGCCAGCAGCTTGGAACGGGCTAATGAAAAACTGTTTTTT	CASSLERANEKLFF
TRBJ1-1	-	TRBV5-5	-	TGTGCCAGCAGCTTGGCCTACAGGGTTAGGGGCACTGAAGCTTTCTTT	CASSLAYRVRGTEAFF
TRBJ2-3	-	TRBV5-6	few	TGTGCCAGCAGCTTGGGCTTTCTAGACACCTACACAGATACGCAGTATTTT	CASSLGFLDTYTDTQYF
TRBJ2-1	TRBD1	TRBV11-2	-	TGTGCCAGCAGCTTCCCGGGACAGGGGTTGCACAATGAGCAGTTCTTC	CASSFPGQGLHNEQFF
TRBJ1-1	-	TRBV5-1	-	TGCGCCAGCAGCTTGGGCCCCTCGGGGAACACTGAAGCTTTCTTT	CASSLGPSGNTEAFF
TRBJ2-1	TRBD2	TRBV7-6	-	TGTGCCAGCAGCTCGGAGTCCCTAGCGGGGGGGGTCTACAATGAGCAGTTCTTC	CASSSESLAGGVYNEQFF
TRBJ1-1	-	TRBV7-2	-	TGTGCCAGCAGCTTAGGGGGCGGAGCTTTCTTT	CASSLGGGAFF
TRBJ2-1	TRBD2	TRBV12-3/TRBV12-4	-	TGTGCCAGCAGTCTAGGGGCGGGACTACGGTTCTTC	CASSLGAGLRFF
TRBJ1-2	-	TRBV5-1	once	TGCGCCAGCAGCTTGGGAGGGAGTTCAGGAGGCTACACCTTC	CASSLGGSSGGYTF
TRBJ1-2	-	TRBV6-2/TRBV6-3	-	TGTGCCAGCAGTAAGACTCGGGCAGGGTCCTATGGCTACACCTTC	CASSKTRAGSYGYTF
TRBJ2-2	-	TRBV7-2	-	TGTGCCAGCAGCTCGAGCCCGGGGGGCGCCGGGGAGCTGTTTTTT	CASSSSPGGAGELFF
TRBJ1-5	-	TRBV25-1	once	TGTGCCAGCAGTGAATTGGGGGACGGCAATCAGCCCCAGCATTTT	CASSELGDGNQPQHF
TRBJ2-3	TRBD1	TRBV18	-	TGTGCCAGCTCACCGCAATTGGGACAGGGCAAGACAGATACGCAGTATTTT	CASSPQLGQGKTDTQYF
TRBJ2-3	TRBD2	TRBV7-6	-	TGTGCCAGCAGCTTAGGGGCTAGCGGGGGGATCACAGATACGCAGTATTTT	CASSLGASGGITDTQYF
TRBJ1-2	-	TRBV7-9	-	TGTGCCAGCAGCTTAGGCCAGGGCAATGGCTACACCTTC	CASSLGQGNGYTF
TRBJ1-5	-	TRBV6-5	-	TGTGCCAGCGCCTCCCGGAGTGGCAATCAGCCCCAGCATTTT	CASASRSGNQPQHF
TRBJ2-1	TRBD2	TRBV4-1	few	TGCGCCAGCAGCCAAGAAGGGGCGGGAGGGCGTGAGCAGTTCTTC	CASSQEGAGGREQFF
TRBJ1-1	-	TRBV6-2/TRBV6-3	-	TGTGCCAGCAGTTACTCGGAGGGGTTTAACACTGAAGCTTTCTTT	CASSYSEGFNTEAFF
TRBJ2-3	-	TRBV7-9	-	TGTGCCAGCAGCACAGGGACACTGGCCACAGATACGCAGTATTTT	CASSTGTLATDTQYF
TRBJ2-2	-	TRBV4-1	-	TGCGCCAGCAGCCAAATACGCGGGGAGCTGTTTTTT	CASSQIRGELFF
TRBJ1-6	TRBD1	TRBV5-4	-	TGTGCCAGCAGCTTGGCGACAGGGGCTAATTCACCCCTCCACTTT	CASSLATGANSPLHF
TRBJ2-1	-	TRBV5-1	-	TGCGCCAGCAGCCGGAACCTTCTAAGCTCCTACAATGAGCAGTTCTTC	CASSRNLLSSYNEQFF
TRBJ1-1	TRBD1	TRBV5-1	-	TGCGCCAGCAGCTTGCAGACAGGGCTTGGCACTGAAGCTTTCTTT	CASSLQTGLGTEAFF
TRBJ2-3	-	TRBV3-1/TRBV3-2	once	TGTGCCAGCAGCCAAGAGGGGAGGAGCACAGATACGCAGTATTTT	CASSQEGRSTDTQYF
TRBJ1-4	TRBD1	TRBV5-1	-	TGCGCCAGCAGCTTGACGACAGGGGAGTATGAAAAACTGTTTTTT	CASSLTTGEYEKLFF
TRBJ1-6	-	TRBV6-5	-	TGTGCCAGCACCCCCAGGGGCGGCGGTAATTCACCCCTCCACTTT	CASTPRGGGNSPLHF
TRBJ2-1	TRBD1	TRBV2	-	TGTGCCAGCAGACCCTGGGACAGCACCTACAATGAGCAGTTCTTC	CASRPWDSTYNEQFF
TRBJ1-5	TRBD1	TRBV2	-	TGTGCCAGCAGTGTACAGGGGGCCCGACAGCCCCAGCATTTT	CASSVQGARQPQHF
TRBJ1-4	TRBD1	TRBV6-5	-	TGTGCCAGCATTTTACAGGGGGCTAAGGAAAAACTGTTTTTT	CASILQGAKEKLFF
TRBJ1-2	-	TRBV6-5	-	TGTGCCAGCAGCTCTACAGCTAACTATGGCTACACCTTC	CASSSTANYGYTF